The source of this T cell receptor (beta chain) is a study of neurological immune-mediated disorders. Looking at the study overall: The roughly 34 patients with multiple sclerosis comprised around 31 relapsing-remitting cases and 3 secondary progressive cases.

The method for making cDNA was 5'RACE, and it used 10-nucleotide random UMIs. One entry per CDR3 protein results from TCRdb running MiXCR on the 5' RACE reads. The sample contains tens of thousands of distinct CDR3 sequences, under 5% of which appear only once. Many counts were recorded for this clonotype. The target antigen is unknown. Germline-derived CDR1 and CDR2 are SGDLS and YYNGEE. The ends were cut back, 4 bases at V and 5 bases at J, with 15 bases in the middle. The CDR3 has 14 residues. Whole-study results and caveats: One related-CDR3 cluster, which may be a signature, held the repertoires of 18 of 34 multiple sclerosis patients after phylogenetic grouping. The greatest TCR clonal expansion occurred in HTLV-1-associated myelopathy and the least in multiple sclerosis, which fell below healthy controls.

The receptor's source is a woman aged 45-60 years with multiple sclerosis. The rearrangement joins TRBV9 to TRBJ1-1; D call uncertain. What was sequenced was PBMCs. The CDR3 coding sequence is TGTGCCAGCAGCCCGAGGAGGTCAGGAACTGAAGCTTTCTTT. This translates into CASSPRRSGTEAFF. Using reference TRBV9 and TRBJ1-1 for the parts outside the CDR3, the full variable domain is DSGVTQTPKHLITATGQRVTLRCSPRSGDLSVYWYQQSLDQGLQFLIQYYNGEERAKGNILERFSAQQFPDLHSELNLSSLELGDSALYFCASSPRRSGTEAFFGQGTRLTVV.